A single TCR beta chain is shown here with its context. The antigen is not known. TCRdb's copy holds only in-frame clones and misses some; the assay was immunoSEQ multiplex PCR. The sample gives approximately 160,000 clones, about 91% of which show up once; around 2.3% is in the top ten. This specimen belongs to a study of T cell responses to AZD1222 COVID-19 vaccine. Study-level results: In all cases, repertoires were sampled only after the peak T cell response.

The J segment lost 0 bases and the V segment lost 11 bases, leaving 5 bases of the junction unmatched. From germline, CDR1 is SNHLY and CDR2 FYNNEI. The CDR3 has 13 residues. This clonotype was sampled from an adult in good health. The sample here was peripheral blood, taken on day 0 of AZD1222 vaccination. The chain couples TRBV2 to TRBJ2-3; TRBD2 aligns across 7 bases. The CDR3 protein is CAGGTTSTDTQYF. DNA of the CDR3: TGTGCCGGAGGGACTACTAGCACAGATACGCAGTATTTT.